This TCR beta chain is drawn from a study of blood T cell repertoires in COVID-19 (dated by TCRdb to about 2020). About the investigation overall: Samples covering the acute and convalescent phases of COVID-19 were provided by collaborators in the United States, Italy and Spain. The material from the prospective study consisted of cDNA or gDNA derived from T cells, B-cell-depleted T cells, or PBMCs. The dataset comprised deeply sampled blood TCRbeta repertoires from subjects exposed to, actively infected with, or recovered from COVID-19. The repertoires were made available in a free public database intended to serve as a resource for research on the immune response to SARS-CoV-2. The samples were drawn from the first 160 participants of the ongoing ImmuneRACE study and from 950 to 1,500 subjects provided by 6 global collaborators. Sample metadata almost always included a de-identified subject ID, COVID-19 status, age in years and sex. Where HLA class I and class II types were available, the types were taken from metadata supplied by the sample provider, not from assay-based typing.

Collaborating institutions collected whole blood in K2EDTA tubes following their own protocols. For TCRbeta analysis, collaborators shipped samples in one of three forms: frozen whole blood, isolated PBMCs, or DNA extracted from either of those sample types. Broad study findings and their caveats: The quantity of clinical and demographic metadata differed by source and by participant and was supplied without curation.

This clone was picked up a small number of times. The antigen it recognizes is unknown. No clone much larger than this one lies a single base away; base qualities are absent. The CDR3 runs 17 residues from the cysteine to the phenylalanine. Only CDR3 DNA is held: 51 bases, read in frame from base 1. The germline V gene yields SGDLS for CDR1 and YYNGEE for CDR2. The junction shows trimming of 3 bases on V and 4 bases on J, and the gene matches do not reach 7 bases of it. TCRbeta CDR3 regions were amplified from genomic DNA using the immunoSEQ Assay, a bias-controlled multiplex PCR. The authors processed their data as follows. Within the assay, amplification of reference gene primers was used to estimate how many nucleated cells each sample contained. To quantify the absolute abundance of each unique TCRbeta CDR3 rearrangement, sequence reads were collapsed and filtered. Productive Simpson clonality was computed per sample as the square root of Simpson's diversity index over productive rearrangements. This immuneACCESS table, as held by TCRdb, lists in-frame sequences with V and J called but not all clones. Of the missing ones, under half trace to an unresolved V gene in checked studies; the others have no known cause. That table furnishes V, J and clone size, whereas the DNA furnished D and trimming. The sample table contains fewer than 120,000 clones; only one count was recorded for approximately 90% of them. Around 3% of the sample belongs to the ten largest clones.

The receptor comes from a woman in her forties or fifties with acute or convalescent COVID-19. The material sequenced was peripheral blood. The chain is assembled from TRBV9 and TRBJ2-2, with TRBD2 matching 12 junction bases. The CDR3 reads CASSAGLAGRGTGELFF. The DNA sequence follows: TGTGCCAGCAGCGCTGGACTAGCGGGACGGGGCACCGGGGAGCTGTTTTTT.